Following are 23 T cell receptor beta chains from one sample sequenced in a study of OX40 agonist ivuxolimab in advanced cancers. TCRdb's table, derived via immunoSEQ multiplex PCR, lists solely in-frame clones and lacks some. The sample shows around 54,000 clones, around 94% of them seen only once. Sequenced here: CD4+ or CD8+ T cells sorted from blood, sampled in a trial of the OX40 agonist ivuxolimab. The receptors were sampled from an adult with an advanced solid tumor such as melanoma, head and neck, liver or kidney cancer.

This clone was detected only once. Other DNA sequences within the sample encode an identical CDR3. This chain links TRBV9 with TRBJ2-1; tentatively, D is TRBD1 or TRBD2 (6 bases each). CDR1 is SGDLS, CDR2 YYNGEE, per germline. The CDR3 is 15 amino acids. Trimming left V 0 bases short and J 1 base short, with 8 bases between. The CDR3 DNA reads as TGTGCCAGCAGCGTAGGGGGGGCTTCCTACAATGAGCAGTTCTTC. Protein sequence: CASSVGGASYNEQFF.

The rearrangement joins TRBV5-1 to TRBJ2-3; a possible D gene is TRBD1 (6 bases). V was pared by 0 bases and J by 4 bases, with 12 bases between. CDR1 SGHRS and CDR2 YFSETQ come from the germline V gene. The CDR3 is 15 residues long. The CDR3 reads CASSLGGRSPDTQYF. CDR3 coding DNA: TGCGCCAGCAGCTTGGGGGGGCGCAGCCCAGATACGCAGTATTTT.

CDR3 amino acids: CASSPGTGVGETQYF. Here the CDR3 DNA reads TGTGCCAGCAGTCCCGGGACAGGGGTAGGAGAGACCCAGTACTTC. This sequence joins TRBV2 and TRBJ2-5; TRBD1 agrees at 10 bases. The CDR3 contains 15 residues. The J segment lost 4 bases and the V segment lost 5 bases, leaving 7 bases of the junction unmatched. Germline V gives CDR1 SNHLY, CDR2 FYNNEI.

The chain carries TRBV18 and TRBJ2-5, with TRBD1 as a possible D gene (6 bases). The germline V gene has CDR1 KGHSH and CDR2 LQKENI. Trimming removed 2 bases from V and 5 bases from J, with 21 bases in between. The CDR3 is 17 residues long. In nucleotides, the CDR3 is TGTGCCAGCTCACCAGATACGACAGGCCCAACGTGGGAGACCCAGTACTTC. It specifies CASSPDTTGPTWETQYF.

The chain couples TRBV7-3 to TRBJ2-6, with no clear D. The CDR3 contains 14 residues. V was trimmed by 2 bases and J by 2 bases, leaving 4 bases between them. CDR1 is SGHTA and CDR2 is FQGTGA in the germline V gene. CDR3 amino acids: CASSLDPGANVLTF. In nucleotides, the CDR3 is TGTGCCAGCAGCTTAGATCCTGGGGCCAACGTCCTGACTTTC.

The V call is TRBV4-1, the J call TRBJ2-7, with 7 bases aligning to TRBD1. There are 13 residues in the CDR3. Germline CDR1 reads MGHRA; CDR2 reads YSYEKL. The V segment lost 5 bases and the J segment 3 bases; nucleotides outside the gene matches: 4. The CDR3, as DNA: TGCGCCAGCAGCGAGGGACAGCTCTACGAGCAGTACTTC. Amino acid sequence: CASSEGQLYEQYF.

The genes are TRBV27 and TRBJ2-2, with 10 bases aligning to TRBD2. J gave up 6 bases and V 5 bases, and 6 bases lay outside the gene matches. Germline CDR1 is MNHEY and CDR2 is SMNVEV (reference sequence). The CDR3 covers 15 residues. The CDR3 sequence is CASSPEAGGAGELFF. As DNA, the CDR3 is TGTGCCAGCAGTCCAGAAGCGGGAGGGGCCGGGGAGCTGTTTTTT.

The V call is TRBV7-8, the J call TRBJ2-2; the D gene could be TRBD1 or TRBD2 (6 bases each). With 0 bases removed from V and 4 bases from J, the gap between germline ends came to 12 bases. CDR1 SGHVS and CDR2 FQNEAQ come from the germline V gene. The CDR3 is made up of 16 amino acids. CDR3 sequence reads: CASSLAGGAGTGELFF. CDR3 sequence (DNA): TGTGCCAGCAGCTTAGCGGGGGGCGCAGGCACCGGGGAGCTGTTTTTT.

The rearrangement links TRBV29-1 to TRBJ2-3, with 12 bases lining up with TRBD2. The CDR3 has 16 amino acids. J gave up 0 bases and V 4 bases, and 5 bases lay outside the gene matches. Germline loops: CDR1 SQVTM, CDR2 ANQGSEA. The CDR3 DNA reads TGCAGCGTTGGGGGACTAGCGGGCCCTAGCACAGATACGCAGTATTTT. This gives the protein CSVGGLAGPSTDTQYF.

V and J are TRBV4-1 and TRBJ2-1, with D tentatively TRBD1 (5 bases). This CDR3 is built from 14 residues. The V end lost 4 bases, the J end lost 4 bases, and 11 bases lay between the germline ends. CDR1 MGHRA and CDR2 YSYEKL come from the germline V gene. As DNA, the CDR3 is TGCGCCAGCAGCCCGCCGGACAAATACAATGAGCAGTTCTTC. Translating it yields CASSPPDKYNEQFF.

The J gene is TRBJ2-1, the V gene TRBV18; D not resolved. Germline CDR1 KGHSH, CDR2 LQKENI. V lost 8 bases to trimming and J lost 2 bases, with 13 bases between them. The CDR3 length is 14 residues. CDR3 DNA sequence: TGTGCCAGCGGCCGGGTCCCAACCTACAATGAGCAGTTCTTC. This sequence encodes CASGRVPTYNEQFF.

The rearrangement joins TRBV7-9 to TRBJ1-6, with 9 bases fitting TRBD1. The CDR3 contains 16 residues. Germline V gene lookup returns CDR1 SEHNR and CDR2 FQNEAQ (reference sequence). V shed 0 bases and J 11 bases; nucleotides not matched to a gene: 8. The DNA of the CDR3 is TGTGCCAGCAGCTTAGCAGGGACAGGGATCTCTCCACCCCTCCACTTT. It specifies CASSLAGTGISPPLHF.

The CDR3 DNA sequence: TGTGCCAGCAGTTTCGACGGGGCGGCCGTGGGGACCTTC. It yields the protein CASSFDGAAVGTF. The V call is TRBV28, the J call TRBJ1-2, with TRBD1 as a possible D gene (5 bases). Germline values: CDR1 MDHEN, CDR2 SYDVKM. The CDR3 runs 13 residues. V shed 3 bases and J shed 14 bases, with 19 bases lying between them.

This chain joins TRBV7-9 and TRBJ2-2; 8 nucleotides align to TRBD2. The trim removed 5 bases at V and 1 base at J, leaving 9 bases unmatched. CDR1 and CDR2 from the germline V gene are SEHNR and FQNEAQ (reference sequence). The CDR3 sequence is 17 residues long. The CDR3 reads CASSTTPGLENTGELFF. The CDR3 nucleotides read TGTGCCAGCAGCACAACCCCGGGACTAGAGAACACCGGGGAGCTGTTTTTT.

This chain joins TRBV9 and TRBJ2-1; D unclear. The germline V and J ends were trimmed by 3 bases and 4 bases, with 11 bases remaining between them. Germline lookup yields CDR1 SGDLS and CDR2 YYNGEE. This CDR3 has 14 amino acids. CDR3 coding DNA: TGTGCCAGCAGCGATTCTGGCAATTACAATGAGCAGTTCTTC. It encodes CASSDSGNYNEQFF.

This chain joins TRBV11-2 and TRBJ2-2, with TRBD2 identical over 12 bases. V dropped 3 bases and J dropped 4; count of bases not matched to a gene: 9. Germline CDR1 and CDR2: SGHAT and FQNNGV. The CDR3 length is 18 residues. This CDR3 reads CASSFALAGGSATGELFF. The CDR3 DNA reads as TGTGCCAGCAGCTTTGCACTAGCGGGAGGTTCGGCCACCGGGGAGCTGTTTTTT.

The chain employs TRBV27 and TRBJ2-3, with 9 bases that match TRBD2. This CDR3 has 15 residues. V lost 3 bases and J lost 5; bases outside the gene matches: 6. Looked up from germline, CDR1 is MNHEY and CDR2 is SMNVEV (reference sequence). Here the CDR3 DNA reads TGTGCCAGCAGTTTTAGGGCGGGAGGGGGAGATACGCAGTATTTT. Protein product: CASSFRAGGGDTQYF.

The chain joins TRBV29-1 to TRBJ1-2; 7 bases line up with TRBD1. This CDR3 contains 13 residues. Germline V gives CDR1 SQVTM, CDR2 ANQGSEA. J was trimmed by 4 bases and V by 4 bases; bases with no gene match: 6. Here the CDR3 reads CSVAGTDGYGYTF. CDR3 sequence (DNA): TGCAGCGTTGCAGGGACAGATGGCTATGGCTACACCTTC.

The V and J genes are TRBV5-4 and TRBJ2-3; 11 positions agree with TRBD2. The CDR3 consists of 16 residues. V gave up 0 bases and J gave up 2 bases; unmatched junction bases: 2. CDR1 is SGHNT and CDR2 is YYREEE in the germline V gene (reference sequence). DNA of the CDR3: TGTGCCAGCAGCTTGGAGGGACTAGCGGCCACAGATACGCAGTATTTT. It specifies CASSLEGLAATDTQYF.

The rearrangement links TRBV28 to TRBJ2-3; TRBD2 matches at 8 bases. The ends lost 5 bases at V and 3 bases at J; junction bases unmatched: 10. Germline loops: CDR1 MDHEN, CDR2 SYDVKM. This CDR3 has 16 amino acids. The CDR3 coding sequence is TGTGCCAGCAGTCCGCCCGGGAGGGGGTTTACAGATACGCAGTATTTT. Translated: CASSPPGRGFTDTQYF.

Only a few counts were recorded for this clone. The gene calls are TRBV30 and TRBJ1-1, with a possible D match to TRBD1 (5 bases). Germline CDR1 GTSNPN, CDR2 SVGIG (reference sequence). V dropped 1 base and J dropped 4 bases, with 7 bases sitting between them. This CDR3 is 12 amino acids long. The chain's CDR3 is CAWSGGFTEAFF. The CDR3 nucleotides are TGTGCCTGGAGTGGGGGGTTCACTGAAGCTTTCTTT.

V is TRBV7-9 and J is TRBJ2-3; the D is unclear. The CDR3 length is 15 residues. V was shortened by 1 base and J by 2 bases, with 10 bases between the two germline ends. Germline loops: CDR1 SEHNR, CDR2 FQNEAQ (reference sequence). In DNA, the CDR3 is TGTGCCAGCAGCTTAGTTGGCATACTCACAGATACGCAGTATTTT. This codes for CASSLVGILTDTQYF. Filled out from reference TRBV7-9 and TRBJ2-3, the complete variable domain reads DTGVSQNPRHKITKRGQNVTFRCDPISEHNRLYWYRQTLGQGPEFLTYFQNEAQLEKSRLLSDRFSAERPKGSFSTLEIQRTEQGDSAMYLCASSLVGILTDTQYFGPGTRLTVL.

The chain carries TRBV30 and TRBJ2-5, with D possibly being TRBD2 (6 bases). Deletions cut 1 base from V and 5 bases from J, with 17 bases between. Germline V lookup: CDR1 GTSNPN, CDR2 SVGIG (reference sequence). The CDR3 loop spans 15 amino acids. The CDR3 loop reads CAWSELQKEGETQYF. The CDR3 DNA reads TGTGCCTGGAGTGAGCTCCAAAAGGAGGGGGAGACCCAGTACTTC.